Following are 25 T cell receptor beta chains from one sample sequenced in a study of early T cells in non-severe SARS-CoV-2 infection. TCRdb reprocessed the 5' RACE reads with MiXCR, giving one entry per CDR3 protein. The data contain about 30,000 distinct CDR3 sequences, 5.5% to 8% of them seen just once; the ten biggest clones take up about 36%. The sequencing sample was made of whole blood. These receptor sequences come from an adult who was a healthcare worker with PCR-confirmed SARS-CoV-2 infection or an uninfected control (not recorded which).

This clonotype was counted ten times or more. This chain joins TRBV2 and TRBJ1-4; 10 bases match TRBD1. The CDR3 covers 15 residues. CDR1 SNHLY and CDR2 FYNNEI come from the germline V gene. V dropped 5 bases and J dropped 5; count of bases not matched to a gene: 5. The CDR3 loop is CASSTTGGGNEKLFF. The CDR3 DNA follows: TGTGCCAGCAGTACGACAGGGGGCGGAAATGAAAAACTGTTTTTT. The variable domain in full, with the rest retrieved from reference TRBV2 and TRBJ1-4, is EPEVTQTPSHQVTQMGQEVILRCVPISNHLYFYWYRQILGQKVEFLVSFYNNEISEKSEIFDDQFSVERPDGSNFTLKIRSTKLEDSAMYFCASSTTGGGNEKLFFGSGTQLSVL.

This clonotype appeared many times. The chain has TRBV5-1 and TRBJ1-2; D is undetermined. Germline loops: CDR1 SGHRS, CDR2 YFSETQ. V lost 2 bases and J 8 bases, leaving 13 bases between the germline ends. The CDR3 totals 13 residues. CDR3 sequence: CASSLMVSRGYTF. CDR3 coding DNA: TGCGCCAGCAGCTTAATGGTGTCGCGGGGCTACACCTTC.

This clonotype was counted between two and nine times. V is TRBV20-1 and J is TRBJ2-3, with a weak D call TRBD2 (6 bases). Trimming took off 6 bases at V and 0 bases at J, with 13 bases between the two ends. Per the germline V gene, CDR1 is DFQATT and CDR2 is SNEGSKA (reference sequence). The CDR3 covers 14 residues. CDR3 amino acids: CSAGGTTSTDTQYF. Written as DNA, the CDR3 is TGCAGTGCCGGAGGGACCACGAGCACAGATACGCAGTATTTT.

A few counts support this clonotype. The V and J genes are TRBV7-8 and TRBJ1-3; D might be TRBD1 (5 bases). This CDR3 spans 17 amino acids. V gave up 1 base and J gave up 0 bases, with 13 bases separating them. Germline assignment: CDR1 SGHVS and CDR2 FQNEAQ. The DNA of the CDR3 is TGTGCCAGCAGCTTAGTCATGGGACGCGGCTCTGGAAACACCATATATTTT. Amino acid sequence: CASSLVMGRGSGNTIYF. The full variable domain, its missing parts supplied by reference TRBV7-8 and TRBJ1-3, is GAGVSQSPRYKVAKRGQDVALRCDPISGHVSLFWYQQALGQGPEFLTYFQNEAQLDKSGLPSDRFFAERPEGSVSTLKIQRTQQEDSAVYLCASSLVMGRGSGNTIYFGEGSWLTVV.

The chain has TRBV2 and TRBJ2-7, with 7 bases that match TRBD1. This CDR3 spans 14 amino acids. Germline lookup yields CDR1 SNHLY and CDR2 FYNNEI. Trimming removed 4 bases from V and 3 bases from J; junction bases left unmatched: 6. CDR3 sequence (DNA): TGTGCCAGCAGTGCCAGGACAGGCGGCTACGAGCAGTACTTC. Its translation is CASSARTGGYEQYF.

This clonotype was seen repeatedly, ten times or more. Written as DNA, the CDR3 is TGTGCCAGCAGCGCGGACTATGGCTACACCTTC. This encodes CASSADYGYTF. V and J are TRBV9 and TRBJ1-2; D ambiguous. The V and J ends lost 3 bases and 3 bases respectively, with 3 bases between them. Germline assignment: CDR1 SGDLS and CDR2 YYNGEE. This CDR3 spans 11 amino acids.

This clonotype turned up a few times. The CDR3 is CASSDGVWGYEQYF. DNA of the CDR3: TGTGCCAGCAGTGATGGAGTCTGGGGCTACGAGCAGTACTTC. The chain combines TRBV2 with TRBJ2-7; D unclear. Trimming removed 3 bases at V and 3 bases at J, with 12 bases between. This CDR3 has 14 residues. In germline, CDR1 is SNHLY, CDR2 FYNNEI. Filled out from reference TRBV2 and TRBJ2-7, the complete variable domain reads EPEVTQTPSHQVTQMGQEVILRCVPISNHLYFYWYRQILGQKVEFLVSFYNNEISEKSEIFDDQFSVERPDGSNFTLKIRSTKLEDSAMYFCASSDGVWGYEQYFGPGTRLTVT.

This clonotype was detected many times. V is TRBV5-4 and J is TRBJ2-1; TRBD2 matches 8 bases. The J segment lost 3 bases and the V segment lost 5 bases, leaving 7 bases of the junction unmatched. Germline V CDR1 and CDR2: SGHNT, YYREEE (reference sequence). The CDR3 is 15 amino acids. CDR3 in amino acids: CASRAGGANYNEQFF. Written as DNA, the CDR3 is TGTGCCAGCAGGGCCGGGGGGGCCAACTACAATGAGCAGTTCTTC.

At least ten counts were recorded for this clonotype. This chain links TRBV7-2 with TRBJ2-7; D remains ambiguous. The germline V gene encodes CDR1 SGHTA and CDR2 FQGNSA. The CDR3 runs 14 residues. V was shortened by 5 bases and J by 3 bases, with 14 bases between the two germline ends. The CDR3 coding sequence is TGTGCCAGCAGCCCCCGAGCAAGTTTCTACGAGCAGTACTTC. Translation: CASSPRASFYEQYF.

This chain joins TRBV7-9 and TRBJ2-7; perhaps TRBD1 as D (6 bases). The ends were cut back, 4 bases at V and 4 bases at J, with 17 bases in the middle. The V gene's germline CDR1 is SEHNR and CDR2 FQNEAQ (reference sequence). The CDR3 extends over 15 amino acids. The CDR3 DNA follows: TGTGCCAGCAGCTCTCGTGGCAGGGGTCAATACGAGCAGTACTTC. Translating gives CASSSRGRGQYEQYF.

The V call is TRBV24-1, the J call TRBJ2-3, with 7 bases lining up with TRBD2. The trim removed 3 bases at V and 2 bases at J, leaving 4 bases unmatched. Looked up from germline, CDR1 is KGHDR and CDR2 is SFDVKD. CDR3 size: 15 residues. CDR3 amino acids: CATSDPSGVTDTQYF. DNA for the CDR3: TGTGCCACCAGTGATCCGAGCGGGGTCACAGATACGCAGTATTTT.

This clonotype was detected many times. The chain has TRBV10-3 and TRBJ2-4; TRBD1 might be the D (6 bases). Looked up from germline, CDR1 is ENHRY and CDR2 is SYGVKD. The CDR3 is 13 residues long. V lost 2 bases, J lost 8 bases, and 10 bases lay in between. In DNA form, the CDR3 reads TGTGCCATCAGTGAGAGACAGGAACACATTCAGTACTTC. Translating it yields CAISERQEHIQYF.

Comment on this clonotype: A read error is possible here, since a much larger clone lies one base away. V is TRBV7-2 and J is TRBJ2-5; possibly TRBD1 for D (5 bases). The CDR3 loop spans 13 amino acids. Germline V gives CDR1 SGHTA, CDR2 FQGNSA. CDR3 in DNA: TGTGCCAGCGTGCAGGGTTCGCGAGAGACCCTGTACTTC. Translation: CASVQGSRETLYF. The whole variable domain, filled in from reference TRBV7-2 and TRBJ2-5, reads GAGVSQSPSNKVTEKGKDVELRCDPISGHTALYWYRQSLGQGLEFLIYFQGNSAPDKSGLPSDRFSAERTGGSVSTLTIQRTQQEDSAVYLCASVQGSRETLYFGPGTRLLVL.

This clonotype was detected ten times or more. The chain joins TRBV2 to TRBJ2-3, with 11 bases aligning to TRBD2. The V and J ends lost 1 base and 2 bases, in that order; junction bases with no gene match: 11. Germline V gene lookup returns CDR1 SNHLY and CDR2 FYNNEI. The CDR3 is 19 residues long. CDR3 coding DNA: TGTGCCAGCAGTGAAGTGCCGGGACTAGCGGATTATTCCACAGATACGCAGTATTTT. Its translation is CASSEVPGLADYSTDTQYF.

This sequence joins TRBV20-1 and TRBJ1-2, with 8 bases matching TRBD1. The germline V gene has CDR1 DFQATT and CDR2 SNEGSKA (reference sequence). The junction had 7 bases not matched to a gene; V was cut back by 3 bases and J by 7 bases. This CDR3 has 13 amino acids. In DNA form, the CDR3 reads TGCAGTGCTAGTGGCAGGGGGCTTTCTGGCTACACCTTC. Translated, it gives CSASGRGLSGYTF.

This clonotype came up a few times. The V gene is TRBV6-2 or TRBV6-3, the J gene TRBJ1-2, with D possibly TRBD1 on 6 matching bases. Germline CDR1 and CDR2: MNHEY and SVGEGT. The germline V and J ends were trimmed by 5 bases and 5 bases, with 15 bases remaining between them. The CDR3 loop spans 14 amino acids. This CDR3 reads CASSRSRTAYGYTF. CDR3 DNA: TGTGCCAGCAGTCGCTCGCGGACAGCTTATGGCTACACCTTC.

This clonotype showed up just a few times. The chain carries TRBV7-2 and TRBJ2-7; no firm D call. Germline V gives CDR1 SGHTA, CDR2 FQGNSA. Trimming pared 5 bases from V and 7 bases from J, leaving 15 bases between. The CDR3 sequence is 13 residues long. The CDR3 spells CASSPYMAKEQYF. CDR3 DNA: TGTGCCAGCAGCCCTTATATGGCTAAGGAGCAGTACTTC. The complete variable domain, with remaining parts taken from reference TRBV7-2 and TRBJ2-7, reads GAGVSQSPSNKVTEKGKDVELRCDPISGHTALYWYRQSLGQGLEFLIYFQGNSAPDKSGLPSDRFSAERTGGSVSTLTIQRTQQEDSAVYLCASSPYMAKEQYFGPGTRLTVT.

This clonotype was seen repeatedly, ten times or more. This sequence joins TRBV10-3 and TRBJ1-5; 7 nucleotides agree with TRBD1. With 8 bases clipped from V and 6 bases from J, the junction kept 7 bases outside the gene matches. CDR1 and CDR2 from the germline V gene are ENHRY and SYGVKD. The CDR3 runs to 13 residues. The CDR3 region is CAIRDRDGQPQHF. The CDR3 coding sequence is TGTGCCATCCGAGACAGGGACGGTCAGCCCCAGCATTTT.

The sample holds many counts of this clonotype. The chain joins TRBV5-1 to TRBJ1-6; D not certain. The CDR3 totals 14 residues. Germline loops: CDR1 SGHRS, CDR2 YFSETQ. V dropped 2 bases and J dropped 5 bases, with 8 bases sitting between them. CDR3 residues: CASSFPENNSPLHF. In DNA, the CDR3 is TGCGCCAGCAGCTTCCCGGAAAATAATTCACCCCTCCACTTT.

This clonotype was picked up many times. The chain uses TRBV20-1 and TRBJ2-1; tentative D call: TRBD2 (6 bases). Germline V gives CDR1 DFQATT, CDR2 SNEGSKA (reference sequence). The CDR3 has 15 residues. Trimming took off 0 bases at V and 0 bases at J, with 9 bases between the two ends. This CDR3 is CSAREAGNSYNEQFF. In DNA form, the CDR3 reads TGCAGTGCTAGAGAGGCGGGGAACTCCTACAATGAGCAGTTCTTC.

This clonotype was seen many times. The chain has TRBV6-2 or TRBV6-3 and TRBJ1-6, with D unresolved. This CDR3 has 14 residues. The germline V gene encodes CDR1 MNHEY and CDR2 SVGEGT. Trimming took 3 bases from V and 3 from J, leaving 6 bases between them. CDR3 coding DNA: TGTGCCAGCAGTTATGGAATCTATAATTCACCCCTCCACTTT. Its translation is CASSYGIYNSPLHF.

The chain has TRBV2 and TRBJ2-1; 7 bases align to TRBD2. CDR3 length: 15 amino acids. Germline V gene data show CDR1 as SNHLY and CDR2 as FYNNEI. The V and J ends lost 6 bases and 4 bases, in that order; junction bases with no gene match: 9. The CDR3 nucleotides read TGTGCCAGCAGGGTCATAGGGAGGGAGTACAATGAGCAGTTCTTC. It specifies CASRVIGREYNEQFF.

This clonotype has a count of ten or more. The CDR3 DNA sequence: TGCGCCAGCAGCCAGAGACCAGCGGGGGACAATGAGCAGTTCTTC. It specifies CASSQRPAGDNEQFF. This chain joins TRBV4-3 and TRBJ2-1; the match to TRBD2 covers 8 bases. V lost 3 bases and J lost 5; bases outside the gene matches: 6. This CDR3 has 15 amino acids. Germline V gene sequence: CDR1 LGHNA, CDR2 YSLEER.

This clonotype was recorded many times. This chain uses TRBV20-1 with TRBJ1-1; D call uncertain. The V gene's germline CDR1 is DFQATT and CDR2 SNEGSKA (reference sequence). Trimming pared 1 base from V and 1 base from J, leaving 7 bases between. The CDR3 loop spans 13 amino acids. The CDR3 protein is CSARGVTNTEAFF. The CDR3 DNA sequence: TGCAGTGCTAGAGGAGTCACGAACACTGAAGCTTTCTTT.

Only a few counts were recorded for this clonotype. The chain is built from TRBV28 and TRBJ2-1, with 12 bases fitting TRBD2. Trimming cost V 5 bases and J 3 bases; bases outside gene matches: 14. CDR3 length: 19 residues. Germline loops: CDR1 MDHEN, CDR2 SYDVKM. The CDR3 is CASSTRATSGRRDYNEQFF. CDR3 DNA sequence: TGTGCCAGCAGTACACGGGCGACTAGCGGGAGAAGGGACTACAATGAGCAGTTCTTC.